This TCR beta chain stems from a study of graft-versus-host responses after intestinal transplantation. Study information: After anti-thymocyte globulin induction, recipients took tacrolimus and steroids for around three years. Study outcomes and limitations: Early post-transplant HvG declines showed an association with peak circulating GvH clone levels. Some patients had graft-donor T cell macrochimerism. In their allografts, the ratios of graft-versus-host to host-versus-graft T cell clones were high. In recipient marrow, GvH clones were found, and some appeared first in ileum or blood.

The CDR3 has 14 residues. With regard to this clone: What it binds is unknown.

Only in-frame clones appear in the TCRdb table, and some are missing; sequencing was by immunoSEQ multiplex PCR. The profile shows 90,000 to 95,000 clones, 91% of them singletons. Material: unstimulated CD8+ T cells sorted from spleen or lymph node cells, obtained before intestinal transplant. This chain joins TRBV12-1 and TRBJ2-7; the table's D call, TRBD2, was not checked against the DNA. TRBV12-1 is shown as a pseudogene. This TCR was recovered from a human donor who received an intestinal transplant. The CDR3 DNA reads TGTGCCAGGATGACTAGTGGGACCATGTACGAGCAGTACTTC. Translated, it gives CARMTSGTMYEQYF.